Presented here are 27 T cell receptor beta chains from one specimen sequenced in a study of beta chain features in type 1 diabetes. Expressed TCRB transcripts were sequenced because the isolated RNA had all been reverse transcribed beforehand. Sequencing was performed with immunoSEQ multiplex PCR; in TCRdb, only in-frame clones are kept and a portion is missing. The sample shows 200,000 to 250,000 clones, 11% of them seen only once. Sequences were obtained from central memory CD4+ T cells from blood. These TCRs come from a man younger than 35 in good health.

In its sample, this clone was seen a few times. The chain carries TRBV19 and TRBJ2-7, with D possibly matching TRBD2 (6 bases). In germline, CDR1 is LNHDA, CDR2 SQIVND (reference sequence). Trimming removed 6 bases at V and 1 base at J, with 19 bases between. The CDR3 consists of 16 residues. The DNA for the CDR3 is TGTGCCAGTAGCGAACTCGGAGGGTTAAGATCCTACGAGCAGTACTTC. Residues: CASSELGGLRSYEQYF. The variable domain in full, with the rest retrieved from reference TRBV19 and TRBJ2-7, is DGGITQSPKYLFRKEGQNVTLSCEQNLNHDAMYWYRQDPGQGLRLIYYSQIVNDFQKGDIAEGYSVSREKKESFPLTVTSAQKNPTAFYLCASSELGGLRSYEQYFGPGTRLTVT.

The chain has TRBV2 and TRBJ1-1, with D tentatively TRBD1 (5 bases). This CDR3 is 12 amino acids long. Trimming removed 8 bases from V and 6 bases from J, with 13 bases in between. Germline lookup yields CDR1 SNHLY and CDR2 FYNNEI. The CDR3 here is CASGEGFAEAFF. The CDR3 DNA is TGTGCCAGCGGGGAGGGGTTTGCTGAAGCTTTCTTT.

This clone was observed a few times. The chain employs TRBV15 and TRBJ2-5; perhaps TRBD2 as D (6 bases). Trimming removed 1 base from V and 4 bases from J, with 10 bases in between. CDR3 length equals 14 residues. CDR1 and CDR2 (germline): LNHNV, YYDKDF (reference sequence). CDR3 loop: CATSRGQGGETQYF. The CDR3 DNA reads as TGTGCCACCAGCAGAGGTCAGGGAGGAGAGACCCAGTACTTC.

V is TRBV7-9 and J is TRBJ2-7; TRBD1 matches 9 bases. Trimming removed 9 bases from V and 4 bases from J; junction bases left unmatched: 10. Germline CDR1 SEHNR, CDR2 FQNEAQ (reference sequence). The CDR3 spans 14 residues. This chain's CDR3 is CARRIPGQGYEQYF. In DNA, the CDR3 is TGTGCCAGGCGTATCCCGGGACAGGGTTACGAGCAGTACTTC.

In its sample, this clone was seen many times. The chain carries TRBV30 and TRBJ1-1; no clear D gene. This CDR3 comprises 14 residues. Germline V gene sequence: CDR1 GTSNPN, CDR2 SVGIG (reference sequence). Trimming removed 0 bases from V and 5 bases from J, with 13 bases in between. The CDR3 DNA follows: TGTGCCTGGAGTGTAACCTTTCGAGGGACTGAAGCTTTCTTT. Translation: CAWSVTFRGTEAFF.

This clone was counted only a few times. The chain employs TRBV4-1 and TRBJ2-7, with D possibly being TRBD1 (6 bases). V was trimmed by 0 bases and J by 9 bases, leaving 15 bases between them. Germline CDR1 and CDR2: MGHRA and YSYEKL. This CDR3 has 14 amino acids. As DNA, the CDR3 is TGCGCCAGCAGCCAAGAAAGGACAGCCGAAAGGCAGTACTTC. It is translated as CASSQERTAERQYF.

This clone showed up just a few times. The chain joins TRBV4-1 to TRBJ2-1; D gene unclear. CDR3 length: 16 residues. The V gene's germline CDR1 is MGHRA and CDR2 YSYEKL. The V and J ends lost 0 bases and 3 bases respectively, with 12 bases between them. CDR3 in DNA: TGCGCCAGCAGCCAAGATCCCGACGGCAACTACAATGAGCAGTTCTTC. Amino acids: CASSQDPDGNYNEQFF.

This clone occurred many times. This chain uses TRBV9 with TRBJ1-3, with unresolved D. Germline V gene sequence: CDR1 SGDLS, CDR2 YYNGEE. The V and J ends lost 3 bases and 0 bases respectively, with 10 bases between them. This CDR3 has 15 amino acids. The CDR3 DNA is TGTGCCAGCAGCGCTGGGCCTAACTCTGGAAACACCATATATTTT. As protein: CASSAGPNSGNTIYF.

This clone was seen a handful of times. Additional DNA sequences in this sample encode the identical CDR3. The chain combines TRBV11-2 with TRBJ2-7, with unresolved D. Trimming took 1 base from V and 2 from J, leaving 9 bases between them. Germline V gene lookup returns CDR1 SGHAT and CDR2 FQNNGV. The CDR3 consists of 14 residues. The CDR3 reads CASSLVGSAYEQYF. CDR3 DNA sequence: TGTGCCAGCAGCTTAGTCGGGTCCGCCTACGAGCAGTACTTC.

In the case of this clone: Other DNA sequences from this sample encode an identical CDR3 as well. The chain links TRBV7-2 to TRBJ2-2; no clear D gene. In germline, CDR1 is SGHTA, CDR2 FQGNSA. The CDR3 covers 12 residues. Trimming shortened V by 1 base and J by 8 bases, and 5 bases separated the two germline ends. DNA of the CDR3: TGTGCCAGCAGCTTAGATCGGGGGGAGCTGTTTTTT. Translation: CASSLDRGELFF.

This chain connects TRBV27 to TRBJ2-1; 11 nucleotides match TRBD2. This CDR3 is built from 16 residues. V was pared by 7 bases and J by 4 bases, with 9 bases of the junction left unmatched. The germline gives CDR1 MNHEY, CDR2 SMNVEV (reference sequence). For the CDR3, the DNA is TGTGCCAGCAACGTACTAGCGGGAGTGGGTTACAATGAGCAGTTCTTC. Translation gives CASNVLAGVGYNEQFF.

This clone was recorded a few times. V and J are TRBV6-1 and TRBJ2-7, with D possibly being TRBD1 (6 bases). Germline CDR1 is MNHNS and CDR2 is SASEGT. This CDR3 has 18 amino acids. The ends were cut back, 3 bases at V and 3 bases at J, with 24 bases in the middle. The CDR3 region has the DNA TGTGCCAGCAGTGACCGACAGGCTGGGGGATATGCTTACTACGAGCAGTACTTC. It specifies CASSDRQAGGYAYYEQYF.

In this sample, this clone turned up a few times. V and J are TRBV7-9 and TRBJ2-2; D is unresolved. There are 12 residues in the CDR3. V lost 2 bases to trimming and J lost 7 bases, with 5 bases between them. Germline loops: CDR1 SEHNR, CDR2 FQNEAQ (reference sequence). CDR3 sequence (DNA): TGTGCCAGCAGCTTAAGGGTCGGGGAGCTGTTTTTT. Its translation: CASSLRVGELFF. Full variable domain (outside the CDR3, taken from reference TRBV7-9 and TRBJ2-2): DTGVSQNPRHKITKRGQNVTFRCDPISEHNRLYWYRQTLGQGPEFLTYFQNEAQLEKSRLLSDRFSAERPKGSFSTLEIQRTEQGDSAMYLCASSLRVGELFFGEGSRLTVL.

The chain employs TRBV12-5 and TRBJ2-1, with D perhaps matching TRBD2 (6 bases). Trimming shortened V by 3 bases and J by 2 bases, and 8 bases separated the two germline ends. Per the germline V gene, CDR1 is LGHNT and CDR2 is FRNRAP. The CDR3 covers 14 residues. The CDR3 reads CASGFSGAYNEQFF. DNA for the CDR3: TGTGCTAGTGGTTTTAGCGGAGCCTACAATGAGCAGTTCTTC.

The gene calls are TRBV28 and TRBJ2-7; D gene ambiguous. V was pared by 5 bases and J by 0 bases, with 14 bases between. Germline V CDR1 and CDR2: MDHEN, SYDVKM. This CDR3 comprises 15 residues. The CDR3: CASSPSSESSYEQYF. CDR3 bases: TGTGCCAGCAGTCCCTCGAGTGAGAGCTCCTACGAGCAGTACTTC.

The V gene is TRBV30, the J gene TRBJ2-5; D is undetermined. The DNA end favors TRBJ2-7, so the J call may be wrong. The CDR3 covers 13 residues. CDR1 is GTSNPN and CDR2 is SVGIG in the germline V gene (reference sequence). CDR3 region: CAWSKGLAYEQYF. CDR3 in DNA: TGTGCCTGGAGCAAGGGCCTAGCCTACGAGCAGTACTTC.

The chain couples TRBV5-4 to TRBJ2-1; tentatively, D is TRBD1 (5 bases). Germline V gives CDR1 SGHNT, CDR2 YYREEE (reference sequence). CDR3 size: 16 residues. Trimming stripped 0 bases from V and 2 bases from J, with 12 bases between. The CDR3 sequence: CASSLEVQGTYNEQFF. The DNA of the CDR3 is TGTGCCAGCAGCTTGGAGGTTCAGGGAACCTACAATGAGCAGTTCTTC.

A word on this clone: This clone may be a read error of a much larger clone one base away. V usage is TRBV9 and J usage is TRBJ2-1; D may be TRBD2 (5 bases). CDR1 SGDLS and CDR2 YYNGEE come from the germline V gene. The germline V and J ends were trimmed by 3 bases and 9 bases, with 7 bases remaining between them. This CDR3 spans 11 amino acids. The CDR3 spells CASSGTGEQFF. In nucleotides, the CDR3 is TGTGCCAGCAGCGGGACTGGTGAGCAGTTCTTC.

J is TRBJ2-7 and V is TRBV18; 7 bases line up with TRBD1. V lost 6 bases to trimming and J lost 1 base; unmatched junction nucleotides: 6. Germline V CDR1 and CDR2: KGHSH, LQKENI. The CDR3 is made up of 14 amino acids. CDR3 loop: CASSTDRESYEQYF. The CDR3 nucleotides read TGTGCCAGCTCGACCGACAGGGAATCCTACGAGCAGTACTTC.

This clone turned up a few times. V is TRBV18 and J is TRBJ1-6, with TRBD1 as a possible D gene (6 bases). V shed 8 bases and J shed 8 bases, with 16 bases lying between them. The CDR3 is 14 amino acids. Looked up from germline, CDR1 is KGHSH and CDR2 is LQKENI. As DNA, the CDR3 is TGTGCCAGCACAGGGACATCCCGTGATTCACCCCTCCACTTT. Protein: CASTGTSRDSPLHF.

This clone appeared a few times. Just one base apart from a much larger clone, this may be a read error. This sample also contains other DNA sequences that code for the same CDR3. The V call is TRBV2, the J call TRBJ1-3; D gene ambiguous. V lost 0 bases to trimming and J lost 3 bases, with 0 bases between them. CDR3 length: 12 amino acids. CDR1 and CDR2 (germline): SNHLY, FYNNEI. DNA for the CDR3: TGTGCCAGCAGTGAAGCTGGAAACACCATATATTTT. Amino acid sequence: CASSEAGNTIYF.

This clone was seen ten or more times. V usage is TRBV18 and J usage is TRBJ2-3; 8 bases agree with TRBD1. Germline V gene sequence: CDR1 KGHSH, CDR2 LQKENI. V lost 6 bases to trimming and J lost 0 bases; unmatched junction nucleotides: 8. The CDR3 covers 16 residues. The CDR3 loop is CASSRDRGLSTDTQYF. The CDR3 nucleotides are TGTGCCAGCTCGCGTGACAGGGGACTTAGCACAGATACGCAGTATTTT.

This clone was observed many times. The chain carries TRBV19 and TRBJ2-5; no clear D gene. The ends were cut back, 4 bases at V and 4 bases at J, with 4 bases in the middle. The CDR3 covers 11 residues. CDR1 and CDR2 (germline): LNHDA, SQIVND (reference sequence). Here the CDR3 reads CASSTSETQYF. The CDR3 DNA is TGTGCCAGTAGTACGTCAGAGACCCAGTACTTC.

The rearrangement links TRBV27 to TRBJ2-5; D is unclear. Germline CDR1 and CDR2: MNHEY and SMNVEV (reference sequence). The CDR3 is 13 residues long. The ends were cut back, 6 bases at V and 9 bases at J, with 17 bases in the middle. DNA for the CDR3: TGTGCCAGCAGCTCCTTTGCGTCGCGTTCCCAGTACTTC. Protein sequence: CASSSFASRSQYF.

The sample holds a few counts of this clone. This rearrangement joins TRBV7-2 to TRBJ2-3; D unresolved. Germline V gives CDR1 SGHTA, CDR2 FQGNSA. V lost 3 bases to trimming and J lost 2 bases, with 12 bases between them. CDR3 size: 15 residues. The CDR3: CASSFGLRDTDTQYF. The CDR3 coding sequence is TGTGCCAGCAGCTTCGGCTTGCGTGACACAGATACGCAGTATTTT.

The rearrangement links TRBV30 to TRBJ2-1; 11 bases are shared with TRBD2. Germline V gene data show CDR1 as GTSNPN and CDR2 as SVGIG (reference sequence). CDR3 length: 19 amino acids. The V and J ends lost 4 bases and 7 bases, in that order; junction bases with no gene match: 21. This chain's CDR3 is CAWNPVLFNPSGRSNEQFF. The CDR3 region has the DNA TGTGCCTGGAATCCTGTACTTTTCAATCCTAGCGGGAGGTCAAATGAGCAGTTCTTC.

This clone was counted a single time. The chain links TRBV5-1 to TRBJ2-5, with 10 bases matching TRBD2. V was pared by 4 bases and J by 5 bases, with 5 bases of the junction left unmatched. This CDR3 region has 14 residues. The germline gives CDR1 SGHRS, CDR2 YFSETQ. The CDR3 DNA is TGCGCCAGCAGCCTAGCGGGAGTAGGGGAGACCCAGTACTTC. Encoded protein: CASSLAGVGETQYF.